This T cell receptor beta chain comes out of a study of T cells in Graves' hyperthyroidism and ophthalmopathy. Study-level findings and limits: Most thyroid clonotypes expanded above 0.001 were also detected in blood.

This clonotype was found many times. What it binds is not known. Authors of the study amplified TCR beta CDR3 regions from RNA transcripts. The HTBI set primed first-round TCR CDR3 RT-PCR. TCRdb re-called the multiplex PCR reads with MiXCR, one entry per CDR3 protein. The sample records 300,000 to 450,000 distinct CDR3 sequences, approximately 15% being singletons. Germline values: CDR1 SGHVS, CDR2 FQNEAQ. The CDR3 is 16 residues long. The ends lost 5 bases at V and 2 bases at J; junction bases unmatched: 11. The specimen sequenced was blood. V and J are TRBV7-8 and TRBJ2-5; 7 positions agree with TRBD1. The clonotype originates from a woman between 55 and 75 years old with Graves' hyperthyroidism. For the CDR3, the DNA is TGTGCCAGCAGCCCGAGGGCGGACAGGCCACAAGAGACCCAGTACTTC. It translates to CASSPRADRPQETQYF.